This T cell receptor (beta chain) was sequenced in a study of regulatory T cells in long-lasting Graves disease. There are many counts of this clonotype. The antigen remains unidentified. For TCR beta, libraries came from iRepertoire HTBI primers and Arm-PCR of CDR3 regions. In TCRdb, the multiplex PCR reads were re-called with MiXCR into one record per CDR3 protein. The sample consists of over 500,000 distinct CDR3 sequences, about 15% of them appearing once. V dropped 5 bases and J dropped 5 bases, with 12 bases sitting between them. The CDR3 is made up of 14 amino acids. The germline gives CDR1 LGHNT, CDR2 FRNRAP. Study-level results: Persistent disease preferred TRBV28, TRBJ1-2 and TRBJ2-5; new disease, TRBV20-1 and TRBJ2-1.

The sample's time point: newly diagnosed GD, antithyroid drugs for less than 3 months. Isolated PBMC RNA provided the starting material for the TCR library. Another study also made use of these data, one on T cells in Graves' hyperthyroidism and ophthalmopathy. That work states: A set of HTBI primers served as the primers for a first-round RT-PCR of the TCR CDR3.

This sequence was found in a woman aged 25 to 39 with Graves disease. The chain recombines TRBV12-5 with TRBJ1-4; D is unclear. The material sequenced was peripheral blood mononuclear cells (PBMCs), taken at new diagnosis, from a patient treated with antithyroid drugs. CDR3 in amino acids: CASGTSRCNEKLFF. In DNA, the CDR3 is TGTGCTAGTGGTACCTCCCGGTGCAATGAAAAACTGTTTTTT. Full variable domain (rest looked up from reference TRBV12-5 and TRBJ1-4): DARVTQTPRHKVTEMGQEVTMRCQPILGHNTVFWYRQTMMQGLELLAYFRNRAPLDDSGMPKDRFSAEMPDATLATLKIQPSEPRDSAVYFCASGTSRCNEKLFFGSGTQLSVL.